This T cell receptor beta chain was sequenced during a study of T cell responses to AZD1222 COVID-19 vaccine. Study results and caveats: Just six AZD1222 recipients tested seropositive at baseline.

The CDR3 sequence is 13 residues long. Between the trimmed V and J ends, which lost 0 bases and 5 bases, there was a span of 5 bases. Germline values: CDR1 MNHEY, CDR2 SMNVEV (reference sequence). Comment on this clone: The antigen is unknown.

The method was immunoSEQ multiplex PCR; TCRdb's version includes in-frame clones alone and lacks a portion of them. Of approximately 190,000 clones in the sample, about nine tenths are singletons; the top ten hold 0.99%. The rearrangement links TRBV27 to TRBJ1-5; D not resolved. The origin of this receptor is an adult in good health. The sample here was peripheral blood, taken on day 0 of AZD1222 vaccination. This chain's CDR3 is CASSLSEDQPQHF. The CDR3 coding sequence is TGTGCCAGCAGTTTATCGGAGGATCAGCCCCAGCATTTT.